The clone carrying this T cell receptor beta chain rates as medium-sized (0.01 to 0.1%). The antigen is unknown. Each molecule of TCR cDNA was tagged with one unique molecular identifier. TCRdb passed the 5' RACE reads through MiXCR, listing each CDR3 protein once. The sample lists 4,000 or so distinct CDR3 sequences; 8.5% to 9.5% were seen once. Germline V gene data show CDR1 as SGDLS and CDR2 as YYNGEE. The ends were cut back, 0 bases at V and 7 bases at J, with 13 bases in the middle. This CDR3 has 14 amino acids. The data were obtained in a study of spatial heterogeneity in lung cancer. Study outcomes and limitations: The study found that expanded intratumoral alpha and beta TCR counts tracked tumor mutation counts.

Documented time point: sample taken at primary tumor resection. The clonotype was recovered from a male donor with early-stage non-small cell lung cancer. Sample: lung tumor tissue, taken at surgery. The chain recombines TRBV9 with TRBJ2-5; D gene ambiguous. The CDR3 DNA reads as TGTGCCAGCAGCGTAGATACTCTTACGGGGACCCAGTACTTC. It encodes CASSVDTLTGTQYF.